This TCR beta chain appears in the sequencing data of a study of beta chain features in type 1 diabetes. Study outcomes and limitations: Patients with Type 1 diabetes showed moderately but significantly shorter TCRB CDR3s in all four CD4+ subsets. Compared to healthy donors, patients appeared to have naive, central memory and Treg TCRB repertoires that were more alike.

CDR1 is MDHEN and CDR2 is SYDVKM in the germline V gene. CDR3 size: 14 residues. Trimming cost V 3 bases and J 3 bases; bases outside gene matches: 5. The sample holds a few counts of this clone. Its antigen is not known. The sequenced template was cDNA made from the entire isolated RNA. Method: immunoSEQ multiplex PCR; TCRdb's copy keeps in-frame clones and lacks some. The profile covers roughly 160,000 clones, with 7.5% to 8.5% appearing a single time and 0.5% taken by the ten largest. The gene calls are TRBV28 and TRBJ2-7; 7 bases are shared with TRBD1. Source material: central memory CD4+ T cells from blood. This sequence originates from a man aged 18 to 29 with type 1 diabetes. CDR3 sequence: CASSLGDRDYEQYF. In DNA form, the CDR3 reads TGTGCCAGCAGTTTGGGTGACAGGGACTACGAGCAGTACTTC.